This T cell receptor beta chain was sequenced during a study of human T cells and chemical hapten exposure. Study overall: Patch tests of 0.01% DPC on the upper back were read at 6 days.

Per germline, CDR1 MNHEY and CDR2 SVGEGT. CDR3 length: 15 amino acids. Trimming left V 2 bases short and J 5 bases short, with 12 bases between. Time point denoted: patch test 1, 2 weeks after DPC sensitization. Treatment meaning: therapeutic diphenylcyclopropenone sensitization with weekly scalp DPC. TCRdb redid the calling of the RACE reads with MiXCR, one entry per CDR3 protein. The sample carries 350,000 or so distinct CDR3 sequences, approximately 6.3% recorded once. This clonotype has at least ten counts. Its cognate antigen is unknown. Findings and caveats of the study: Among TCRs, those above 1 in 1000 frequency were unaffected by DPC sensitization.

This clonotype originated in a woman aged 18-35 years with alopecia areata. Some clones in this sample may be carry-over from other donors' samples. V and J are TRBV6-2 or TRBV6-3 and TRBJ2-2; D ambiguous. The sequences come from whole blood, collected in connection with sensitization to the hapten diphenylcyclopropenone (DPC). For the CDR3, the DNA is TGTGCCAGCAGTTACCGTTCAGGCTGGACCGGGGAGCTGTTTTTT. Protein product: CASSYRSGWTGELFF.